One sample yielded the 24 T cell receptor beta chains listed below, sequenced in a study of T cells in Graves' hyperthyroidism and ophthalmopathy (dated by TCRdb to between 2018 and 2021). The receptor library was made with multiplex PCR. Instrument used: Illumina HiSeq 2000. Amplification of TCR beta CDR3 regions was carried out from RNA transcripts. For the first round of RT-PCR on the TCR CDR3, the HTBI primer set was used together with the Qiagen OneStep RT-PCR kit. The raw public data were reprocessed by TCRdb itself: fastp quality trimming at Q25, MiXCR clonotype calling, in-frame beta chains only. When rows share a CDR3 protein, they turn into one entry using the most common DNA and genes. Within this sample are fewer than 550,000 distinct CDR3 sequences, with about 15% of them counted one time only. The ten largest clones take up roughly an eighth of the sample. Sequencing input: blood. Receptors originate from a woman younger than 35 with Graves' hyperthyroidism.

V gene TRBV7-2 combines with J gene TRBJ2-3; weak D call: TRBD2 (7 bases). The CDR3 length is 14 residues. V was shortened by 3 bases and J by 10 bases, with 17 bases between the two germline ends. CDR1 is SGHTA, CDR2 FQGNSA, per germline. CDR3 nucleotide sequence: TGTGCCAGCAGCTTCCCGGCGGGGGCTAAGGCGCAGTATTTT. It yields the protein CASSFPAGAKAQYF.

This clonotype appeared a few times. This chain joins TRBV29-1 and TRBJ1-1, with a possible D match to TRBD1 (5 bases). V lost 6 bases and J 6 bases, leaving 11 bases between the germline ends. Germline values: CDR1 SQVTM, CDR2 ANQGSEA. The CDR3 extends over 11 amino acids. The CDR3: CSVAGTAEAFF. Written as DNA, the CDR3 is TGCAGCGTCGCAGGGACCGCTGAAGCTTTCTTT.

This clonotype was picked up many times. The chain has TRBV12-3 or TRBV12-4 and TRBJ1-2, with a weak D call TRBD1 (6 bases). Trimming stripped 5 bases from V and 3 bases from J, with 19 bases between. The CDR3 runs 16 residues. CDR3 in DNA: TGTGCCAGCAGTCCCGTCGCCGGGACATATTACTATGGCTACACCTTC. This encodes CASSPVAGTYYYGYTF.

This clonotype was observed many times. The rearrangement links TRBV11-2 to TRBJ1-1, with D possibly TRBD1 on 5 matching bases. The V end lost 5 bases, the J end lost 1 base, and 14 bases lay between the germline ends. CDR1 is SGHAT, CDR2 FQNNGV, per germline. This CDR3 is 15 amino acids long. In DNA, the CDR3 is TGTGCCAGCAGCCCGGGTTGGGGGGGGAACACTGAAGCTTTCTTT. Its translation: CASSPGWGGNTEAFF.

At least ten counts were recorded for this clonotype. The chain couples TRBV2 to TRBJ1-2, with TRBD1 matching over 9 bases. CDR1 is SNHLY, CDR2 FYNNEI, per germline. V shed 3 bases and J 7 bases; nucleotides not matched to a gene: 6. The CDR3 is 14 residues long. CDR3 bases: TGTGCCAGCAGTGATAGGACAGGGGCGTTTGGCTACACCTTC. Protein sequence: CASSDRTGAFGYTF.

The CDR3 DNA reads TGTGCCAGCAGTGACCGGGACAGGGGAGATCAGCCCCAGCATTTT. Protein product: CASSDRDRGDQPQHF. This chain uses TRBV2 with TRBJ1-5, with 10 bases that match TRBD1. The CDR3 sequence is 15 residues long. Germline V lookup: CDR1 SNHLY, CDR2 FYNNEI. J lost 5 bases, V lost 3 bases, and 4 bases had no gene match.

This clonotype has a count of ten or more. The chain employs TRBV7-8 and TRBJ1-1; D call uncertain. V lost 5 bases to trimming and J lost 10 bases, with 14 bases between them. CDR1 and CDR2 from the germline V gene are SGHVS and FQNEAQ. The CDR3 contains 12 residues. CDR3 in amino acids: CASSLDGLSAFF. CDR3 bases: TGTGCCAGCAGCCTGGACGGTTTGTCAGCTTTCTTT.

This clonotype was detected many times. The CDR3 protein is CASSFNAGGSPLHF. CDR3 nucleotides: TGTGCCAGCAGTTTTAATGCAGGCGGTTCACCCCTCCACTTT. The chain combines TRBV12-3 or TRBV12-4 with TRBJ1-6; D is unclear. The CDR3 extends over 14 amino acids. Trimming removed 3 bases from V and 9 bases from J, with 12 bases in between.

This chain links TRBV4-3 with TRBJ1-6, with D perhaps matching TRBD1 (5 bases). V was clipped by 0 bases and J by 7 bases, with 10 bases between them. The CDR3 contains 15 residues. Germline CDR1 LGHNA, CDR2 YSLEER. CDR3 DNA sequence: TGCGCCAGCAGCCAAGAATTGCGGGGCAATTCACCCCTCCACTTT. Its translation is CASSQELRGNSPLHF.

CDR3 in DNA: TGTGCCAGCAGCCCCCCTCAGCGGGGGACCTACAATGAGCAGTTCTTC. The encoded protein is CASSPPQRGTYNEQFF. This chain links TRBV13 with TRBJ2-1; 8 bases fit TRBD2. The J segment lost 2 bases and the V segment lost 5 bases, leaving 8 bases of the junction unmatched. CDR3 length equals 16 residues. Germline lookup yields CDR1 PRHDT and CDR2 FYEKMQ (reference sequence).

A remark on this clonotype: This may stem from a read error, because a much larger clone lies one nucleotide away. The rearrangement joins TRBV12-3 or TRBV12-4 to TRBJ2-7, with D uncertain. Trimming stripped 1 base from V and 2 bases from J, with 12 bases between. This CDR3 has 15 residues. CDR3 sequence reads: CASSLGGHTTYEQYF. In nucleotides, the CDR3 is TGTGCCAGCAGTTTAGGTGGCCACACTACCTACGAGCAGTACTTC.

This clonotype showed up just a few times. This chain connects TRBV20-1 to TRBJ2-3; D call uncertain. The CDR3 consists of 14 residues. Germline V lookup: CDR1 DFQATT, CDR2 SNEGSKA (reference sequence). Trimming removed 3 bases at V and 1 base at J, with 11 bases between. For the CDR3, the DNA is TGCAGTGCTAGCTCCTACGTCGGCACAGATACGCAGTATTTT. This translates into CSASSYVGTDTQYF.

This clonotype was found a few times. The chain joins TRBV4-1 to TRBJ1-1, with no clear D. This CDR3 comprises 15 residues. Germline loops: CDR1 MGHRA, CDR2 YSYEKL. The V and J ends lost 1 base and 0 bases respectively, with 9 bases between them. The CDR3 DNA reads TGCGCCAGCAGCCAAGTACAGACCCTGAACACTGAAGCTTTCTTT. It yields the protein CASSQVQTLNTEAFF.

This clonotype was seen once. The rearrangement uses TRBV12-3 or TRBV12-4 and TRBJ1-2, with 10 bases identical to TRBD1. Trimming at V came to 6 bases and at J to 7 bases, leaving 8 bases not matched to a gene. The CDR3 extends over 14 amino acids. CDR3 sequence: CASSQPGQGFGYTF. In DNA, the CDR3 is TGTGCCAGCAGCCAGCCGGGACAGGGGTTTGGCTACACCTTC.

V and J are TRBV18 and TRBJ2-5; unclear D gene. Trimming shortened V by 3 bases and J by 5 bases, and 10 bases separated the two germline ends. The CDR3 contains 13 residues. In germline, CDR1 is KGHSH, CDR2 LQKENI. The CDR3 is CASSPFDRETQYF. The CDR3, as DNA: TGTGCCAGCTCACCGTTCGACCGGGAGACCCAGTACTTC. Filled out from reference TRBV18 and TRBJ2-5, the complete variable domain reads NAGVMQNPRHLVRRRGQEARLRCSPMKGHSHVYWYRQLPEEGLKFMVYLQKENIIDESGMPKERFSAEFPKEGPSILRIQQVVRGDSAAYFCASSPFDRETQYFGPGTRLLVL.

The table lists this clonotype with many counts. J is TRBJ1-4 and V is TRBV3-1; no firm D call. The V end was cut by 4 bases, the J end by 0 bases, with 15 bases between. Germline CDR1 LGHDT, CDR2 YNNKEL (reference sequence). This CDR3 is built from 17 residues. The DNA of the CDR3 is TGTGCCAGCAGCCCCTCCGGCGGTTTCGCAACTAATGAAAAACTGTTTTTT. This codes for CASSPSGGFATNEKLFF.

This clonotype was recorded a few times. The chain uses TRBV12-3 or TRBV12-4 and TRBJ1-3; possible D gene TRBD1, 5 bases. CDR3 length: 16 residues. The germline V and J ends were trimmed by 6 bases and 0 bases, with 15 bases remaining between them. In nucleotides, the CDR3 is TGTGCCAGCAGCCAGTCGGGCAGGGTCTCTGGAAACACCATATATTTT. It translates to CASSQSGRVSGNTIYF.

V and J are TRBV13 and TRBJ1-1, with TRBD1 matching 9 bases. J was trimmed by 3 bases and V by 5 bases; bases with no gene match: 13. Looked up from germline, CDR1 is PRHDT and CDR2 is FYEKMQ (reference sequence). CDR3 length: 17 amino acids. CDR3 amino acids: CASSPRTGATRDTEAFF. CDR3 bases: TGTGCCAGCAGCCCGAGGACAGGGGCAACAAGAGACACTGAAGCTTTCTTT.

This clonotype was seen a handful of times. The chain joins TRBV5-6 to TRBJ2-1; 7 bases map to TRBD2. The CDR3 is made up of 15 amino acids. Germline loops: CDR1 SGHDT, CDR2 YYEEEE. Trimming at V came to 0 bases and at J to 4 bases, leaving 4 bases not matched to a gene. The CDR3 loop is CASSLAAGEYNEQFF. As DNA, the CDR3 is TGTGCCAGCAGCTTGGCTGCGGGAGAGTACAATGAGCAGTTCTTC.

This clonotype was seen ten or more times. The chain is built from TRBV7-2 and TRBJ1-1, with no clear D. CDR1 is SGHTA and CDR2 is FQGNSA in the germline V gene. V dropped 1 base and J dropped 3 bases, with 12 bases sitting between them. This CDR3 is built from 15 residues. CDR3 bases: TGTGCCAGCAGCTTAGAAGTCTTTCTGGACACTGAAGCTTTCTTT. Translation gives CASSLEVFLDTEAFF.

This clonotype showed up many times. This sequence joins TRBV29-1 and TRBJ1-4; D is uncertain. V shed 4 bases and J shed 7 bases, with 10 bases lying between them. This CDR3 region has 12 residues. The germline gives CDR1 SQVTM, CDR2 ANQGSEA. CDR3 protein: CSVGWRGEKLFF. The CDR3 DNA sequence: TGCAGCGTTGGTTGGCGGGGTGAAAAACTGTTTTTT.

The chain recombines TRBV4-3 with TRBJ2-2, with D perhaps matching TRBD1 (5 bases). CDR3 length: 15 amino acids. V was shortened by 1 base and J by 1 base, with 7 bases between the two germline ends. Germline-derived CDR1 and CDR2 are LGHNA and YSLEER. This CDR3 is CASSQARGNTGELFF. Here the CDR3 DNA reads TGCGCCAGCAGCCAAGCTAGGGGGAACACCGGGGAGCTGTTTTTT.

The V call is TRBV28, the J call TRBJ2-7, with D maybe TRBD1 (6 bases). The V and J ends lost 6 bases and 2 bases respectively, with 14 bases between them. CDR3 length: 14 amino acids. Germline-derived CDR1 and CDR2 are MDHEN and SYDVKM. The CDR3 DNA reads TGTGCCAGCAGCCGCCGAGGGACACCCTACGAGCAGTACTTC. It is translated as CASSRRGTPYEQYF.

Comment on this clonotype: Relative to the germline gene, one junction end is altered; a read error may explain this. The chain combines TRBV10-3 with TRBJ1-2; D is undetermined. The CDR3 spans 15 residues. Germline CDR1 is ENHRY and CDR2 is SYGVKD. The CDR3 loop is CAISRLEKTRAGYIF. The CDR3, as DNA: TGTGCCATCAGTCGGCTTGAAAAAACGAGGGCTGGCTACATCTTC.